In its sample, the clone carrying this T cell receptor beta chain was seen a few times. Its antigen is unknown. This sample is drawn from a study of identical twins. Study-level results: Invariant MAIT and iNKT cells are populations that could partly confound zero-insertion analyses. Conclusions were drawn cross-sectionally by statistical analysis, without following the same donors.

Unique molecular identifiers were present on the cDNA, and a universal primer site came from template switching. Using its own MiXCR run on the 5' RACE reads, TCRdb lists one record per CDR3 protein. The sample includes fewer than 250,000 distinct CDR3 sequences, less than 8% of them seen just once. The same data also went into a second study, on yellow fever vaccine responses in identical twins. As that study records: Twins reportedly showed a vaccine T cell response that seemed partly convergent and partly personalized.

The sequenced material came from memory (CD45RO+) T cells sorted from blood. This receptor was identified in a woman aged 18-29 years in good health.

The CDR3, as DNA: TGTGCCAGCAGCCAAGCCCAGGGGACGCTTGGCTACACCTTC. As protein: CASSQAQGTLGYTF. This rearrangement joins TRBV3-1 to TRBJ1-2, with a possible D match to TRBD1 (6 bases). This CDR3 has 14 amino acids. Per the germline V gene, CDR1 is LGHDT and CDR2 is YNNKEL (reference sequence). The V end lost 1 base, the J end lost 7 bases, and 13 bases lay between the germline ends.